What follows are 15 T cell receptor beta chains derived from one specimen sequenced in a study of low-dose radiotherapy and immunotherapy resistance in tumors. Specified time point: after trial treatment. The treatment here: LDRT plus nivolumab, ipilimumab, low-dose cyclophosphamide and aspirin (RACIN trial). Alpha and beta chains were covered, as first-strand cDNA relied on TRAV- and TRBV-specific primers. The TCRs were subjected to amplification over around 19 PCR cycles employing a constant-region primer in conjunction with a V-primer adapter. TCRdb re-derived calls from the reads in MiXCR, one entry per CDR3 protein. The sample records 39,000 or so distinct CDR3 sequences, around 21% being singletons. The sequencing here drew on PBMCs, taken after low-dose radiotherapy plus immunotherapy. The receptors stem from a female donor with ovarian cancer.

This clonotype has ten or more counts. The rearrangement uses TRBV20-1 and TRBJ1-5; D is perhaps TRBD1 (6 bases). The V and J ends lost 3 bases and 5 bases respectively, with 11 bases between them. CDR1 and CDR2 (germline): DFQATT, SNEGSKA (reference sequence). There are 13 residues in the CDR3. This chain's CDR3 is CSASASGDQPQHF. DNA for the CDR3: TGCAGTGCTAGTGCTTCAGGGGATCAGCCCCAGCATTTT.

As for this clonotype: Given a much more abundant clone one base away, this may be a read error. J is TRBJ2-7 and V is TRBV13; 7 bases map to TRBD1. V lost 10 bases and J lost 3; bases outside the gene matches: 12. CDR3 size: 14 residues. Germline V gives CDR1 PRHDT, CDR2 FYEKMQ (reference sequence). CDR3 residues: CANMGQPLDYEQYF. CDR3 nucleotide sequence: TGTGCCAATATGGGACAGCCCCTAGACTACGAGCAGTACTTC.

This clonotype was recorded a few times. The V gene is TRBV5-1, the J gene TRBJ1-5, with D possibly matching TRBD1 (6 bases). The CDR3 covers 13 residues. Trimming cost V 0 bases and J 10 bases, with 11 bases left between them. Germline loops: CDR1 SGHRS, CDR2 YFSETQ. Here the CDR3 DNA reads TGCGCCAGCAGCTTGGGCTCAGGGGACCCCCAGCATTTT. Its translation is CASSLGSGDPQHF. Based on the CDR3 plus reference TRBV5-1 and TRBJ1-5, the full variable domain is KAGVTQTPRYLIKTRGQQVTLSCSPISGHRSVSWYQQTPGQGLQFLFEYFSETQRNKGNFPGRFSGRQFSNSRSEMNVSTLELGDSALYLCASSLGSGDPQHFGDGTRLSIL.

In its sample, this clonotype was seen many times. V is TRBV5-1 and J is TRBJ2-5; weak D call: TRBD2 (5 bases). Per the germline V gene, CDR1 is SGHRS and CDR2 is YFSETQ. The CDR3 is 15 residues long. Deletions cut 0 bases from V and 5 bases from J, with 14 bases between. As DNA, the CDR3 is TGCGCCAGCAGCTTGGAACCCGGGAAAACGGAGACCCAGTACTTC. As protein: CASSLEPGKTETQYF.

This clonotype was picked up many times. This sequence joins TRBV30 and TRBJ1-1; D gene ambiguous. Germline values: CDR1 GTSNPN, CDR2 SVGIG (reference sequence). This CDR3 is 13 amino acids long. With 3 bases removed from V and 0 bases from J, the gap between germline ends came to 8 bases. CDR3 in amino acids: CAWRSQLNTEAFF. The CDR3 DNA sequence: TGTGCCTGGAGGTCACAGTTGAACACTGAAGCTTTCTTT. The variable domain in full, with the rest retrieved from reference TRBV30 and TRBJ1-1, is SQTIHQWPATLVQPVGSPLSLECTVEGTSNPNLYWYRQAAGRGLQLLFYSVGIGQISSEVPQNLSASRPQDRQFILSSKKLLLSDSGFYLCAWRSQLNTEAFFGQGTRLTVV.

This clonotype appeared many times. J is TRBJ2-3 and V is TRBV6-2 or TRBV6-3; D is unresolved. The length of the CDR3 is 12 residues. Germline CDR1 MNHEY, CDR2 SVGEGT. Trimming stripped 8 bases from V and 2 bases from J, with 8 bases between. The CDR3 nucleotides read TGTGCCAGCGCTGAACTCACAGATACGCAGTATTTT. This sequence encodes CASAELTDTQYF.

The CDR3 loop reads CASWPGGNQPQHF. The CDR3 DNA reads as TGTGCCAGCTGGCCAGGGGGGAATCAGCCCCAGCATTTT. V is TRBV6-5 and J is TRBJ1-5, with 7 bases lining up with TRBD1. The ends lost 8 bases at V and 4 bases at J; junction bases unmatched: 5. Germline lookup yields CDR1 MNHEY and CDR2 SVGAGI. The CDR3 has 13 residues.

Points on this clonotype: It differs at one base from a far larger clone, so likely a read error. The chain couples TRBV2 to TRBJ2-7, with TRBD1 as a possible D gene (5 bases). The V gene lost 5 bases and the J gene lost 10 bases, with 12 bases spanning the gap. This CDR3 has 11 residues. The V gene's germline CDR1 is SNHLY and CDR2 FYNNEI. This CDR3 reads CASSWGVEQYF. DNA for the CDR3: TGTGCCAGCAGTTGGGGCGTGGAACAGTACTTC.

Ten or more counts support this clonotype. The genes are TRBV2 and TRBJ1-5; possibly TRBD1 for D (5 bases). Germline V CDR1 and CDR2: SNHLY, FYNNEI. CDR3 length: 13 amino acids. V lost 9 bases to trimming and J lost 7 bases, with 16 bases between them. The CDR3 DNA is TGTGCCAGTCTGAGGGGAGGAGGGCAGCCCCAGCATTTT. As protein: CASLRGGGQPQHF.

This clonotype was seen ten or more times. The chain is built from TRBV6-5 and TRBJ2-5; 11 bases map to TRBD2. Germline assignment: CDR1 MNHEY and CDR2 SVGAGI. J lost 4 bases, V lost 10 bases, and 5 bases had no gene match. The CDR3 loop spans 13 amino acids. The CDR3 sequence is CATRLAGGETQYF. The DNA for the CDR3 is TGTGCCACCAGGCTAGCGGGAGGAGAGACCCAGTACTTC.

This clonotype was observed at least ten times. Here the CDR3 reads CAWSRGHEQYF. CDR3 bases: TGTGCCTGGAGCAGGGGACACGAGCAGTACTTC. The chain uses TRBV30 and TRBJ2-7; a possible D gene is TRBD1 (6 bases). Germline CDR1 is GTSNPN and CDR2 is SVGIG (reference sequence). The length of the CDR3 is 11 residues. V was pared by 3 bases and J by 5 bases, with 8 bases between.

This clonotype appeared many times. V and J are TRBV2 and TRBJ2-6; D is unclear. Germline CDR1 is SNHLY and CDR2 is FYNNEI. The CDR3 is 15 residues long. V lost 7 bases and J lost 0, with 10 bases in between. CDR3 DNA: TGTGCCAGCAACCCCGCCTACTCTGGGGCCAACGTCCTGACTTTC. Protein: CASNPAYSGANVLTF.

Concerning this clonotype: The likely explanation is a read error, given a far larger clone one base away. The V and J genes are TRBV7-3 and TRBJ2-7, with TRBD2 matching over 8 bases. J gave up 7 bases and V 5 bases, and 13 bases lay outside the gene matches. CDR1 and CDR2 (germline): SGHTA, FQGTGA. This CDR3 contains 15 residues. The CDR3 sequence: CASSLTPTSGNEQYF. CDR3 bases: TGTGCCAGCAGCCTTACCCCCACTAGCGGCAATGAGCAGTACTTC.

This clonotype was seen at least ten times. The rearrangement links TRBV20-1 to TRBJ2-3; 8 bases fit TRBD1. This CDR3 region has 18 residues. CDR1 is DFQATT and CDR2 is SNEGSKA in the germline V gene (reference sequence). After removal of 3 bases from V and 2 bases from J, the junction contained 16 bases not matched to a gene. CDR3 sequence (DNA): TGCAGTGCTAGGGGGGTTTTGGACAGGGAAAGGTCCACAGATACGCAGTATTTT. Residues: CSARGVLDRERSTDTQYF.

This clonotype was detected many times. The gene calls are TRBV18 and TRBJ1-4; unclear D gene. V dropped 4 bases and J dropped 7 bases, with 10 bases sitting between them. The CDR3 totals 13 residues. Germline assignment: CDR1 KGHSH and CDR2 LQKENI. The CDR3 DNA follows: TGTGCCAGCTCACTACTCGCGAGTGAAAAACTGTTTTTT. The encoded protein is CASSLLASEKLFF.